Given below is one T cell receptor (beta chain) in context. Building of the TCR beta libraries involved iRepertoire HTBI primers and Arm-PCR of CDR3 regions. TCRdb called the multiplex PCR reads again in MiXCR, with one record for every CDR3 protein. The sample shows about 500,000 distinct CDR3 sequences, about 17% of them seen only once. Stated time point: newly diagnosed GD, antithyroid drugs for less than 3 months. Scientists built the TCR library using RNA that was extracted from PBMCs. The CDR3 is 15 residues long. From germline, CDR1 is MRHNA and CDR2 SNTAGT. Trimming left V 7 bases short and J 6 bases short, with 18 bases between. This entry comes from a study of regulatory T cells in long-lasting Graves disease. The same data also went into a second study, on T cells in Graves' hyperthyroidism and ophthalmopathy.

Sample: peripheral blood mononuclear cells (PBMCs), taken at new diagnosis, from a patient treated with antithyroid drugs. The TCR was taken from a man aged 35-49 years with Graves disease. This chain uses TRBV6-4 with TRBJ2-2; D possibly corresponds to TRBD2 (6 bases). The chain's CDR3 is CASKPGETVPGELFF. The CDR3 DNA follows: TGTGCCAGCAAACCGGGGGAGACAGTCCCCGGGGAGCTGTTTTTT.